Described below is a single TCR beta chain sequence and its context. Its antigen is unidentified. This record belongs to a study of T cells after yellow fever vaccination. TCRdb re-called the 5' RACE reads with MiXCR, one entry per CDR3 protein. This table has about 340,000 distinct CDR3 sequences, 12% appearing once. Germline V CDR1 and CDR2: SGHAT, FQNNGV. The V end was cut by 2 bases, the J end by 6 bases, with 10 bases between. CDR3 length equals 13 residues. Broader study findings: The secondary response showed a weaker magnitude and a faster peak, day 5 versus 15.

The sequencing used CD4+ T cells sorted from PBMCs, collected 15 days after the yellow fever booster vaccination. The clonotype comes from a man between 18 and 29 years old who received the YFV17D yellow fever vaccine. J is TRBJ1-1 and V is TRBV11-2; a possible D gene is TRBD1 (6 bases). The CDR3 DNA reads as TGTGCCAGCAGCTTACAGGGGCTCGCTGAAGCTTTCTTT. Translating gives CASSLQGLAEAFF. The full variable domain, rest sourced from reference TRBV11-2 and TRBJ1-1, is EAGVAQSPRYKIIEKRQSVAFWCNPISGHATLYWYQQILGQGPKLLIQFQNNGVVDDSQLPKDRFSAERLKGVDSTLKIQPAKLEDSAVYLCASSLQGLAEAFFGQGTRLTVV.